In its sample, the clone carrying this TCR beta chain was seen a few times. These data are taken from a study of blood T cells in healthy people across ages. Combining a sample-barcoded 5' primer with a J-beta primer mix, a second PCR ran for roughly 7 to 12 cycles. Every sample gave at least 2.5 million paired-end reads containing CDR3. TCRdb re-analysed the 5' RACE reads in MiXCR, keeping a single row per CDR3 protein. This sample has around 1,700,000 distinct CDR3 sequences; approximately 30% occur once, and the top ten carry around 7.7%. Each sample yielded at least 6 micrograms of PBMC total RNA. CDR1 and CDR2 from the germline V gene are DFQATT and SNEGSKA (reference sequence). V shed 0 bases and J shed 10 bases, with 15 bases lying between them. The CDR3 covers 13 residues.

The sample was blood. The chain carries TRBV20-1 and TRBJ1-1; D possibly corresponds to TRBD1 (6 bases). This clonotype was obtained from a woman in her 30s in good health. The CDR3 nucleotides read TGCAGTGCTAGAGATTCAGACAGGCGGGGAGCTTTCTTT. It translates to CSARDSDRRGAFF.